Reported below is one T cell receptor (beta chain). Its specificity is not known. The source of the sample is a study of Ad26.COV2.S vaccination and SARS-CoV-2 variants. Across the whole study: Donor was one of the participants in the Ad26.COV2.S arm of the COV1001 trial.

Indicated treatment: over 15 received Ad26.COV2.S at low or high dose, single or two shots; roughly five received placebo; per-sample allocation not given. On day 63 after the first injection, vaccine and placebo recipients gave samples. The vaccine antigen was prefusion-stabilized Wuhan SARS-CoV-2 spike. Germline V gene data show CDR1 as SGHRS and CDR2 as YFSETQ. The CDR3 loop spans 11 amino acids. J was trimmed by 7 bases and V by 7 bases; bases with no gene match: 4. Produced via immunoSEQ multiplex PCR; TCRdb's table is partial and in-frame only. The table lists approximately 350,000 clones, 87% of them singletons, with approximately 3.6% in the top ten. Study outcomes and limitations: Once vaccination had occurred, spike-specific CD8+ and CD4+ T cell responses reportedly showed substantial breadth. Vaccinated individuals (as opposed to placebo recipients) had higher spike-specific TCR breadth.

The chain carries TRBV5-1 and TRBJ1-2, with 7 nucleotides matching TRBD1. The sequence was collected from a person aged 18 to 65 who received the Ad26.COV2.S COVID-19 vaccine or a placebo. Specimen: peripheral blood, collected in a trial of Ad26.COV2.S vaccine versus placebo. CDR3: CASSDRFGYTF. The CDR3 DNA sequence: TGCGCCAGCTCGGACAGGTTTGGCTACACCTTC. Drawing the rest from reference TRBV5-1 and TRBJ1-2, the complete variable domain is KAGVTQTPRYLIKTRGQQVTLSCSPISGHRSVSWYQQTPGQGLQFLFEYFSETQRNKGNFPGRFSGRQFSNSRSEMNVSTLELGDSALYLCASSDRFGYTFGSGTRLTVV.